The rows below give T cell receptor beta chains drawn from one sample of a study of regulatory T cells in long-lasting Graves disease. TCRdb independently ran MiXCR on the multiplex PCR reads; one entry per CDR3 protein. The data hold approximately 350,000 distinct CDR3 sequences, with 12% observed a single time. The sample also formed part of further work on T cells in Graves' hyperthyroidism and ophthalmopathy.

The source material was peripheral blood mononuclear cells (PBMCs), sampled at new diagnosis, from a patient treated with antithyroid drugs. All receptors come from a woman aged 18-29 years with Graves disease. CDR3s include the opening cysteine and the closing phenylalanine or tryptophan. A D gene is named only where the DNA matches it firmly. A row's size may be missing; if present it is once, few, many or a size class.

V gene	clone size	J gene	D gene	CDR3 DNA	CDR3 protein
TRBV7-2	many	TRBJ2-1	NA	TGTGCCAGCAGCCTCAGCTGGGAGCAGTTCTTC	CASSLSWEQFF
TRBV3-2	many	TRBJ2-2	NA	TGTGCCAGCAGCCAAGATCCCGGACACAGGACCGGGGAGCTGTTTTTT	CASSQDPGHRTGELFF
TRBV7-9	NA	TRBJ1-1	NA	TGTGCCACCAGCCCCGCGTGGGGGAACACTGAAGCTTTCTTT	CATSPAWGNTEAFF
TRBV29-1	few	TRBJ2-3	TRBD1	TGCAGCGCTGAGGGGGCACTGGATACGCAGTATTTT	CSAEGALDTQYF
TRBV12-3/TRBV12-4	NA	TRBJ2-3	NA	TGTGCCAGCAGTTCTCCCGCGGGGACGCAGTATTTT	CASSSPAGTQYF
TRBV14	few	TRBJ2-7	NA	TGTGCCAGCGGGGTTTCGAACGCCCTCTACGAGCAGTACTTC	CASGVSNALYEQYF
TRBV27	many	TRBJ1-1	NA	TGTGCCAGCAGTTTGATAGGAGCGAGCGGGGCGGGAGCTTTCTTT	CASSLIGASGAGAFF
TRBV28	NA	TRBJ2-2	TRBD1	TGTGCCAGCAGTTCCTCAGGACAGGGGATAGGTGGGGAGCTGTTTTTT	CASSSSGQGIGGELFF
TRBV12-3/TRBV12-4	NA	TRBJ2-1	NA	TGTGCCAGCATCAATTACTCATACAATGAGCAGTTCTTC	CASINYSYNEQFF
TRBV18	NA	TRBJ2-3	NA	TGTGCCAGCTCATCGCGGGGGCGCACAGATACGCAGTATTTT	CASSSRGRTDTQYF
TRBV6-5	NA	TRBJ2-6	NA	TGTGCCAGCAGTTACTCTCAGACGGATACCAACGTCCTGACTTTC	CASSYSQTDTNVLTF
TRBV6-2/TRBV6-3	many	TRBJ1-1	NA	TGTGCCAGCAGTTATACGACAGCGGGTACTGAAGCTTTCTTT	CASSYTTAGTEAFF
TRBV6-2/TRBV6-3	few	TRBJ1-1	NA	TGTGCCAGCAGTTCGCCGGGACGGGGGGCCCCTGAAGCTTTCTTT	CASSSPGRGAPEAFF
TRBV12-3/TRBV12-4	many	TRBJ1-2	TRBD1	TGTGCCAGCAGTTCGAAAGGGACAGGGATCGCGGATGGCTACACCTTC	CASSSKGTGIADGYTF
TRBV18	NA	TRBJ1-3	NA	TGTGCCAGCTCACCGTTACTTCGGGAAGTCTCTGGAAACACCATATATTTT	CASSPLLREVSGNTIYF
TRBV7-2	many	TRBJ1-1	NA	TGTGCCAGCAGCTTCACAGAGATGAACACTGAAGCTTTCTTT	CASSFTEMNTEAFF
TRBV5-1	many	TRBJ2-3	NA	TGCGCCAGCAGCTTGGATAGGGGGGACACAGATACGCAGTATTTT	CASSLDRGDTDTQYF
TRBV20-1	many	TRBJ1-1	NA	TGCAGTGCTAGACCCGGAATCTACACTGAAGCTTTCTTT	CSARPGIYTEAFF
TRBV28	many	TRBJ2-3	NA	TGTGCCAGCATCCCCGGCGGCACAGATACGCAGTATTTT	CASIPGGTDTQYF
TRBV27	many	TRBJ1-5	TRBD1	TGTGCCAGCAGTTCGGAACAGGGGGAGTATCAGCCCCAGCATTTT	CASSSEQGEYQPQHF
TRBV5-1	many	TRBJ1-1	TRBD1	TGCGCCAGCAGCAGCTGGACAGGTTTAACCTCGGGAGAAGCTTTCTTT	CASSSWTGLTSGEAFF
TRBV19	few	TRBJ2-1	NA	TGTGCCAGTAGTATAGGTTTTCGGAAGGTGAGCTCCTACAATGAGCAGTTCTTC	CASSIGFRKVSSYNEQFF
TRBV18	many	TRBJ2-5	NA	TGTGCCAGCTCACCAAGAGGGTCGGAGACCCAGTACTTC	CASSPRGSETQYF
TRBV7-2	many	TRBJ1-5	NA	TGTGCCAGCAGCTTATTCATAACTCAGCCCCAGCATTTT	CASSLFITQPQHF
TRBV6-2/TRBV6-3	many	TRBJ1-2	NA	TGTGCCAGCAGTTCGAACCGGGTGTCTTATGGCTACACCTTC	CASSSNRVSYGYTF
TRBV27	many	TRBJ2-4	NA	TGTGCCAGCAGTGACCGGGGCTGGTCCAAAAACATTCAGTACTTC	CASSDRGWSKNIQYF
TRBV9	NA	TRBJ1-3	NA	TGTGCCAGCAGCCGTTGGGACTCTGGAAACACCATATATTTT	CASSRWDSGNTIYF
TRBV28	few	TRBJ2-7	NA	TGTGCCAGCCAGGAGAGGGACGAGCAGTACTTC	CASQERDEQYF
TRBV18	many	TRBJ2-7	NA	TGTGCCAGCTCACCAGACCTAGCCCTGACCGACGAGCAGTACTTC	CASSPDLALTDEQYF
TRBV30	many	TRBJ1-1	NA	TGTGCCTGGAGTGCCCGTTTTTGGGGCACTGAAGCTTTCTTT	CAWSARFWGTEAFF
TRBV19	few	TRBJ2-7	TRBD2	TGTGCCAGTCAATCAGCGGGAAGCTCCTACGAGCAGTACTTC	CASQSAGSSYEQYF
TRBV10-3	many	TRBJ2-1	TRBD2	TGTGCCATCAGTGAGGGATTTAGCGGGGGGGCCTACAATGAGCAGTTCTTC	CAISEGFSGGAYNEQFF
TRBV7-2	many	TRBJ1-1	NA	TGTGCCAGCAGCTTAGGGTGGGTGGTGAACACTGAAGCTTTCTTT	CASSLGWVVNTEAFF
TRBV12-3/TRBV12-4	NA	TRBJ2-7	TRBD2	TGTGCCAGCAGTTATGTGGGAGGGCCCTACGAGCAGTACTTC	CASSYVGGPYEQYF
TRBV24-1	NA	TRBJ2-2	NA	TGTGCCACCAGTGGGGGATTTGAGAGTTGGAACACCGGGGAGCTGTTTTTT	CATSGGFESWNTGELFF
TRBV18	NA	TRBJ2-1	TRBD1	TGTGCCAGCTCACCAGTGGACAGGGGTGAGCAGTTCTTC	CASSPVDRGEQFF
TRBV20-1	many	TRBJ1-5	NA	TGCAGTGCTAGAGTGTATAGTCAGCCCCAGCATTTT	CSARVYSQPQHF
TRBV2	many	TRBJ2-7	NA	TGTGCCAGCAGAGTGGACCGCTCCTACGAGCAGTACTTC	CASRVDRSYEQYF
TRBV4-1	many	TRBJ2-7	NA	TGCGCCAGCAGCCAAGGGACTACCAAAACCTACGAGCAGTACTTC	CASSQGTTKTYEQYF
TRBV5-5	many	TRBJ1-5	NA	TGTGCCAGCAGCTTGGCCCGGACAGAGTATAGCAATCAGCCCCAGCATTTT	CASSLARTEYSNQPQHF
TRBV4-1	many	TRBJ1-1	TRBD1	TGTGCCAGCAGCCAAGGCAGGGGGCTCATGAACACTGAAGCTTTCTTT	CASSQGRGLMNTEAFF
TRBV24-1	many	TRBJ2-3	NA	TGTGCCACCAGTAATGCGGGGACAGATACGCAGTATTTT	CATSNAGTDTQYF
TRBV19	few	TRBJ1-2	NA	TGTGCCAGTAGTACCCAGACCCGTGGGGGCTATGGCTACACCTTC	CASSTQTRGGYGYTF
TRBV15	NA	TRBJ2-5	TRBD2	TGTGCCACCAGCAGAGTGAGCGGGGTAGAGACCCAGTACTTC	CATSRVSGVETQYF
TRBV6-2/TRBV6-3	many	TRBJ1-1	NA	TGTGCCAGCATGCCCAGTTTGAACACTGAAGCTTTCTTT	CASMPSLNTEAFF
TRBV5-4	NA	TRBJ1-5	NA	TGTGCCAGCAGCTTGGGCAGGGAAGTCCTTAGTAGCAATCAGCCCCAGCATTTT	CASSLGREVLSSNQPQHF
TRBV30	many	TRBJ1-4	NA	TGTGCCGGGTCCCCAGGAGGGGAGAGTGAAAAACTGTTTTTT	CAGSPGGESEKLFF